This TCR beta chain was sequenced in a study of radiation and T cells in renal cell carcinoma. The CDR3 has 13 amino acids. From germline, CDR1 is SQVTM and CDR2 ANQGSEA. V was shortened by 7 bases and J by 0 bases, with 9 bases between the two germline ends. Overall study findings and caveats: From baseline, blood top tumor clonotypes peaked at 2 weeks post-radiation.

Notes on this clone: The antigen is undetermined.

Described time point: blood 4 weeks post-SBRT, at nephrectomy. Described treatment: 15 Gy SBRT to primary tumor, nephrectomy 4 weeks later. Serial blood draws occurred at baseline and 2 and 4 weeks post-SBRT. This renal cell carcinoma was of the clear cell type. Data came from immunoSEQ multiplex PCR; TCRdb stores just in-frame clones and leaves some out. The sample yields under 200,000 clones, around 90% seen once. The clonotype comes from a woman aged 50 to 65 with renal cell carcinoma. Sample: blood, taken from a patient whose treatment included radiotherapy and nephrectomy. The chain couples TRBV29-1 to TRBJ1-4; D gene unclear. The CDR3 reads CSAHIATNEKLFF. In nucleotides, the CDR3 is TGCAGCGCGCACATAGCAACTAATGAAAAACTGTTTTTT.